The 7 T cell receptor beta chains given below trace back to one sample, sequenced in a study of molecular identifiers for immune sequencing clone quantification. TCRdb processed the PCR reads anew with MiXCR; each CDR3 protein has one entry. The table includes 250,000 to 350,000 distinct CDR3 sequences, about a fifth detected once. Sequencing was done on a sample of naive CD8+ T cells from blood, with Jurkat cell RNA spiked in. The subset here: FACS-sorted CD8+CD4-CCR7+CD45RA+ naive T cells. The origin of the receptors is a human donor in good health. Some libraries in this study had Jurkat cell RNA spiked in.

This clonotype was detected many times. V gene TRBV15 combines with J gene TRBJ2-7, with 10 nucleotides matching TRBD2. Germline V lookup: CDR1 LNHNV, CDR2 YYDKDF (reference sequence). V gave up 3 bases and J gave up 4 bases; unmatched junction bases: 6. CDR3 length: 15 amino acids. The CDR3 loop is CATSSPAGGLYEQYF. CDR3 bases: TGTGCCACCAGCAGCCCAGCGGGAGGGCTGTACGAGCAGTACTTC. Together with reference TRBV15 and TRBJ2-7, the CDR3 gives the full variable domain: DAMVIQNPRYQVTQFGKPVTLSCSQTLNHNVMYWYQQKSSQAPKLLFHYYDKDFNNEADTPDNFQSRRPNTSFCFLDIRSPGLGDTAMYLCATSSPAGGLYEQYFGPGTRLTVT.

About this clonotype: A much larger clone sits a single nucleotide away, making a read error possible. No conserved phenylalanine or tryptophan ends this CDR3, so it is likely a read error. The V call is TRBV28, the J call TRBJ1-5, with TRBD1 identical over 12 bases. Germline loops: CDR1 MDHEN, CDR2 SYDVKM. The CDR3 is 16 amino acids. Trimming took 4 bases from V and 2 from J; bases not matched to a gene: 3. This CDR3 is CASSWDRGPGNQPQHS. The DNA for the CDR3 is TGTGCCAGCAGTTGGGACAGGGGGCCGGGCAATCAGCCCCAGCATTCT.

This clonotype turned up a few times. The chain couples TRBV4-3 to TRBJ2-3; 12 bases map to TRBD2. With 0 bases clipped from V and 5 bases from J, the junction kept 3 bases outside the gene matches. The CDR3 extends over 16 amino acids. Germline lookup yields CDR1 LGHNA and CDR2 YSLEER. This chain's CDR3 is CASSQDRLAGEDTQYF. The CDR3 DNA is TGCGCCAGCAGCCAAGACCGACTAGCGGGAGAAGATACGCAGTATTTT.

This clonotype showed up just a few times. The J gene is TRBJ2-5, the V gene TRBV20-1, with D perhaps matching TRBD1 (5 bases). This CDR3 has 15 amino acids. Trimming stripped 0 bases from V and 5 bases from J, with 16 bases between. From germline, CDR1 is DFQATT and CDR2 SNEGSKA (reference sequence). In DNA, the CDR3 is TGCAGTGCTAGAGATCTGGGGCTAGGGGTGGAGACCCAGTACTTC. Amino acid sequence: CSARDLGLGVETQYF.

This clonotype was seen ten or more times. The rearrangement uses TRBV13 and TRBJ2-7; the D is unclear. The CDR3 sequence is 14 residues long. CDR1 is PRHDT and CDR2 is FYEKMQ in the germline V gene (reference sequence). The V end lost 4 bases, the J end lost 2 bases, and 12 bases lay between the germline ends. The CDR3 here is CASSYRAGAYEQYF. CDR3 DNA: TGTGCCAGCAGCTACCGGGCCGGAGCCTACGAGCAGTACTTC.

This clonotype was seen at least ten times. The rearrangement links TRBV7-2 to TRBJ2-3; tentatively, D is TRBD1 (5 bases). Between the trimmed V and J ends, which lost 2 bases and 0 bases, there was a span of 21 bases. From germline, CDR1 is SGHTA and CDR2 FQGNSA. CDR3 length: 19 residues. The CDR3 DNA sequence: TGTGCCAGCAGCTTATATGAACAGGCGCTAGATCCCAGCACAGATACGCAGTATTTT. Amino acid sequence: CASSLYEQALDPSTDTQYF. Drawing the rest from reference TRBV7-2 and TRBJ2-3, the complete variable domain is GAGVSQSPSNKVTEKGKDVELRCDPISGHTALYWYRQSLGQGLEFLIYFQGNSAPDKSGLPSDRFSAERTGGSVSTLTIQRTQQEDSAVYLCASSLYEQALDPSTDTQYFGPGTRLTVL.

Ten or more counts support this clonotype. The chain couples TRBV7-2 to TRBJ2-7, with D possibly matching TRBD2 (5 bases). Germline loops: CDR1 SGHTA, CDR2 FQGNSA. Between the trimmed V and J ends, which lost 5 bases and 2 bases, there was a span of 13 bases. The CDR3 loop spans 14 amino acids. CDR3 in amino acids: CASSQEVSAYEQYF. CDR3 nucleotide sequence: TGTGCCAGCAGCCAAGAAGTTAGCGCCTACGAGCAGTACTTC.